This T cell receptor beta chain was sequenced in a study of blood T cell repertoires in COVID-19. The data were produced by immunoSEQ multiplex PCR, yet TCRdb's version contains in-frame clones alone and is incomplete. This sample has over 110,000 clones, with 87% found just once. The ends were cut back, 1 base at V and 0 bases at J, with 10 bases in the middle. The V gene's germline CDR1 is SEHNR and CDR2 FQNEAQ (reference sequence). CDR3 length equals 16 residues. What was sequenced was PBMCs or T cells enriched from blood (not recorded which). The receptor was isolated from a man in his 60s who had recovered from COVID-19. This chain joins TRBV7-9 and TRBJ2-1; TRBD2 is a possible D gene (5 bases). Here the CDR3 reads CASSLGESGSYNEQFF. CDR3 in DNA: TGTGCCAGCAGCTTAGGGGAGTCAGGCTCCTACAATGAGCAGTTCTTC.